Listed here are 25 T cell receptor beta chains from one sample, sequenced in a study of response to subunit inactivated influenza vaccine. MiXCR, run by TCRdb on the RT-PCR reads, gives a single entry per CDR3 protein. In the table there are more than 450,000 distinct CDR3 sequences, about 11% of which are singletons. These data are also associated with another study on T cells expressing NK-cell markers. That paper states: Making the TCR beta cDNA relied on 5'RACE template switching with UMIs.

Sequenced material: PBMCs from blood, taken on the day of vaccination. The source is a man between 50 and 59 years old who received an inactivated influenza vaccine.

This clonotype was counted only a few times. The CDR3 reads CASSPNRLAGGLEQFF. DNA for the CDR3: TGTGCCAGCAGCCCGAATCGACTAGCGGGAGGGCTAGAGCAGTTCTTC. V and J are TRBV11-2 and TRBJ2-1; 14 bases are shared with TRBD2. Trimming at V came to 5 bases and at J to 10 bases, leaving 10 bases not matched to a gene. CDR1 is SGHAT and CDR2 is FQNNGV in the germline V gene. CDR3 length equals 16 residues.

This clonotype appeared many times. In DNA, the CDR3 is TGTGCCATCAGGACAGGGGACAGGCCCAACTACGAGCAGTACTTC. This gives the protein CAIRTGDRPNYEQYF. The genes are TRBV10-3 and TRBJ2-7, with 8 positions matching TRBD1. CDR3 length: 15 amino acids. CDR1 and CDR2 from the germline V gene are ENHRY and SYGVKD. The V segment lost 6 bases and the J segment 3 bases; nucleotides outside the gene matches: 10.

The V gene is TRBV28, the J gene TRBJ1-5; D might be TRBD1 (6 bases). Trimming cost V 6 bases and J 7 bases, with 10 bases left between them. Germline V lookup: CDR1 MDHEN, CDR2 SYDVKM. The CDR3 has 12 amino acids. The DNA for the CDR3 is TGTGCCAGCAGGGCTGGGGGCCAGCCCCAGCATTTT. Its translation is CASRAGGQPQHF.

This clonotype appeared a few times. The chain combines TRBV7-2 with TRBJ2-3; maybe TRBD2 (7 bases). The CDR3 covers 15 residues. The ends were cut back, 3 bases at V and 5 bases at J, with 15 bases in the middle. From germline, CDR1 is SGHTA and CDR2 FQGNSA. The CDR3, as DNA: TGTGCCAGCAGCTTTATGAGGGGGGGGAGAGATACGCAGTATTTT. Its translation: CASSFMRGGRDTQYF.

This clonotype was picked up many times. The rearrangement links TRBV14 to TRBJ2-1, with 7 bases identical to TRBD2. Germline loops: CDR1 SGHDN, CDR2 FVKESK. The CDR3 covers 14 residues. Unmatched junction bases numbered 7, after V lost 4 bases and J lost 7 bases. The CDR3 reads CASSPSSGGNEQFF. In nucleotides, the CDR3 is TGTGCCAGCAGCCCTTCTAGCGGCGGGAATGAGCAGTTCTTC.

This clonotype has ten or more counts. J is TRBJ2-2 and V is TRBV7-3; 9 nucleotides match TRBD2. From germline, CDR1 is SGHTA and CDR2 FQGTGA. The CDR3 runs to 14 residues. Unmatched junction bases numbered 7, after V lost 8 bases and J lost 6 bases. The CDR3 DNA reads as TGTGCCAGCCGCTCTAGCGGGACTTCCGGGGAGCTGTTTTTT. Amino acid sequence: CASRSSGTSGELFF.

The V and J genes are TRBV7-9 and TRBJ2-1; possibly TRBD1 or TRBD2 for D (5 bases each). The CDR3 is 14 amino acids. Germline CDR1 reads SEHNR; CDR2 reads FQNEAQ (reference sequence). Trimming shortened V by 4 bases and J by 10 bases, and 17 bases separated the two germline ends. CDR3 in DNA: TGTGCCAGCAGCTCCAGCCCGGGGCTTCAGGAGCAGTTCTTC. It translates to CASSSSPGLQEQFF.

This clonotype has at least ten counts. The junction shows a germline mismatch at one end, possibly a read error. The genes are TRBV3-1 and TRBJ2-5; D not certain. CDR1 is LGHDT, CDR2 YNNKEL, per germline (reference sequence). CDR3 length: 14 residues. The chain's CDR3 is CASSQDLYQETQYF. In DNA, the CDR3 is TGCGCCAGCAGCCAAGATCTTTACCAAGAGACCCAGTACTTC.

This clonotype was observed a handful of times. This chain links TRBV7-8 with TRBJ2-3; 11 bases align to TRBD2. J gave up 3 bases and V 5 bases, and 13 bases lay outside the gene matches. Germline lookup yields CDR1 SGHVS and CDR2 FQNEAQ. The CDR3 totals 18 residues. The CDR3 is CASSNLAGGLQGTDTQYF. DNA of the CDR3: TGTGCCAGCAGCAACTTAGCGGGGGGGCTTCAGGGTACAGATACGCAGTATTTT.

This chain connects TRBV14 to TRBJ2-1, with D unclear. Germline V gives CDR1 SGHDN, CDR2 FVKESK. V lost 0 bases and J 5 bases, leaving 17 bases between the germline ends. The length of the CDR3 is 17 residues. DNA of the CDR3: TGTGCCAGCAGCCAAGATTATACAAAAAAAAGGAACAATGAGCAGTTCTTC. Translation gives CASSQDYTKKRNNEQFF.

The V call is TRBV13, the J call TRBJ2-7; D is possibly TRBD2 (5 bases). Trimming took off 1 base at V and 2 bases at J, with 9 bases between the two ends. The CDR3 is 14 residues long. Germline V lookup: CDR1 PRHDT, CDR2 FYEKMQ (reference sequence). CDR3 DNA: TGTGCCAGCAGCTTAGAGGACTCAGCCTACGAGCAGTACTTC. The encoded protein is CASSLEDSAYEQYF. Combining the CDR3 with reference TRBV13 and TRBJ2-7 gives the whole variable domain AAGVIQSPRHLIKEKRETATLKCYPIPRHDTVYWYQQGPGQDPQFLISFYEKMQSDKGSIPDRFSAQQFSDYHSELNMSSLELGDSALYFCASSLEDSAYEQYFGPGTRLTVT.

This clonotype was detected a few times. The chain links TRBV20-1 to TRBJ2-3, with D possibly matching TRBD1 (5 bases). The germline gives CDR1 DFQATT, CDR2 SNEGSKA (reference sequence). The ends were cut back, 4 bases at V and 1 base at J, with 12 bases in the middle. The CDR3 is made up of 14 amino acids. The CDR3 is CSANYRLRTDTQYF. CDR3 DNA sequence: TGCAGTGCTAACTACAGGCTACGCACAGATACGCAGTATTTT.

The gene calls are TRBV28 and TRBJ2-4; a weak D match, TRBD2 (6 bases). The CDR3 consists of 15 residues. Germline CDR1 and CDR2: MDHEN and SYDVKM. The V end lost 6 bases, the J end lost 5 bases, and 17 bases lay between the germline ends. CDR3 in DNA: TGTGCCAGCAGCCCGTTCTGGGACTCCCAAAACATTCAGTACTTC. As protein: CASSPFWDSQNIQYF. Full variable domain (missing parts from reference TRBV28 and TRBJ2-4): DVKVTQSSRYLVKRTGEKVFLECVQDMDHENMFWYRQDPGLGLRLIYFSYDVKMKEKGDIPEGYSVSREKKERFSLILESASTNQTSMYLCASSPFWDSQNIQYFGAGTRLSVL.

The CDR3 nucleotides are TGCGCCAGTTCAGAAACTGGGGCCAACGTCCTGACTTTC. It specifies CASSETGANVLTF. The chain uses TRBV5-1 and TRBJ2-6; no clear D. This CDR3 contains 13 residues. Trimming pared 8 bases from V and 2 bases from J, leaving 8 bases between. CDR1 and CDR2 from the germline V gene are SGHRS and YFSETQ.

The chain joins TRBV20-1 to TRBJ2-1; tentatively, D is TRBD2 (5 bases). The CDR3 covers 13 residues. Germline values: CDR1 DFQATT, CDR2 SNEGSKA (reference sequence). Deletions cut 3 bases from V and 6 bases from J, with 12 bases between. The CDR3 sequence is CSASKSSFNEQFF. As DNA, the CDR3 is TGCAGTGCTAGTAAGTCTAGCTTCAATGAGCAGTTCTTC.

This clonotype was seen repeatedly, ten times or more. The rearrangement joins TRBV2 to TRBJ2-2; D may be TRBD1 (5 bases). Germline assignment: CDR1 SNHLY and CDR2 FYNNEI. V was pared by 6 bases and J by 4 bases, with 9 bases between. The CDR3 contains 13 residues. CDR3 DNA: TGTGCCAGCAGGGCAGGGCTCACCGGGGAGCTGTTTTTT. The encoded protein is CASRAGLTGELFF.

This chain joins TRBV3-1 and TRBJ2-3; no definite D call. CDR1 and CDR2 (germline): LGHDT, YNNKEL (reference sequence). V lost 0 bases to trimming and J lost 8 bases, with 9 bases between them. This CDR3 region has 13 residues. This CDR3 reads CASSQDVWTTQYF. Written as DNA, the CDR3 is TGTGCCAGCAGCCAAGACGTCTGGACTACGCAGTATTTT.

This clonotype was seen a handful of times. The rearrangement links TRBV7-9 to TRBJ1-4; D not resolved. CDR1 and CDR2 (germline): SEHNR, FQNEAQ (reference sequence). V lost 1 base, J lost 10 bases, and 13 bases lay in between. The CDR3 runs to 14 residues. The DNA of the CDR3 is TGTGCCAGCAGCTTAGATGGACGAGCTGGAAAACTGTTTTTT. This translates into CASSLDGRAGKLFF.

The CDR3 reads CASSVLAGGYEQYF. CDR3 bases: TGTGCCAGCAGTGTATTAGCGGGGGGCTACGAGCAGTACTTC. The chain employs TRBV2 and TRBJ2-7; 10 bases match TRBD2. Germline CDR1 reads SNHLY; CDR2 reads FYNNEI. This CDR3 has 14 amino acids. V lost 4 bases and J lost 3; bases outside the gene matches: 3. Full variable domain (rest looked up from reference TRBV2 and TRBJ2-7): EPEVTQTPSHQVTQMGQEVILRCVPISNHLYFYWYRQILGQKVEFLVSFYNNEISEKSEIFDDQFSVERPDGSNFTLKIRSTKLEDSAMYFCASSVLAGGYEQYFGPGTRLTVT.

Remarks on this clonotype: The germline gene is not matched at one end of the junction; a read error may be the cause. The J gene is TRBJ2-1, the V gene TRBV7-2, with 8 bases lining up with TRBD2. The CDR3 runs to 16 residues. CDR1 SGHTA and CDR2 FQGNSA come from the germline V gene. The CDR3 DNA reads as TGTGCCGGCAGCTTAGTGGGGACTAGGTTCGACAATGAGCAGTTCTTC. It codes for CAGSLVGTRFDNEQFF. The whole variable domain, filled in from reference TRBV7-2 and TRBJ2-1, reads GAGVSQSPSNKVTEKGKDVELRCDPISGHTALYWYRQSLGQGLEFLIYFQGNSAPDKSGLPSDRFSAERTGGSVSTLTIQRTQQEDSAVYLCAGSLVGTRFDNEQFFGPGTRLTVL.

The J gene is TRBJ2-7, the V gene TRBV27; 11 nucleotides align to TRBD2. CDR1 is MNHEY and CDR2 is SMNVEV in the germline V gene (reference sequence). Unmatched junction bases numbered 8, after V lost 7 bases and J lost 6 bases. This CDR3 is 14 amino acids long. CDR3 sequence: CASTKLAGAGEQYF. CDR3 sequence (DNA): TGTGCCAGCACTAAACTAGCGGGAGCTGGCGAGCAGTACTTC.

The CDR3 nucleotides read TGTGCCAGCGTCCGGGACAGGGGCTACAATGAGCAGTTCTTC. Translating gives CASVRDRGYNEQFF. The V call is TRBV7-9, the J call TRBJ2-1; TRBD1 agrees at 10 bases. The V and J ends lost 8 bases and 3 bases, in that order; junction bases with no gene match: 4. The CDR3 runs to 14 residues. The germline V gene encodes CDR1 SEHNR and CDR2 FQNEAQ (reference sequence). The full variable domain, its missing parts supplied by reference TRBV7-9 and TRBJ2-1, is DTGVSQNPRHKITKRGQNVTFRCDPISEHNRLYWYRQTLGQGPEFLTYFQNEAQLEKSRLLSDRFSAERPKGSFSTLEIQRTEQGDSAMYLCASVRDRGYNEQFFGPGTRLTVL.

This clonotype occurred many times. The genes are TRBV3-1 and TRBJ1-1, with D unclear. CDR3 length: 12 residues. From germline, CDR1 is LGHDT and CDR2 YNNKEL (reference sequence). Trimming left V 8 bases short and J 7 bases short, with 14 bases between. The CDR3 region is CASGGGRGEAFF. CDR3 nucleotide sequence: TGTGCCAGCGGAGGAGGGCGTGGTGAAGCTTTCTTT.

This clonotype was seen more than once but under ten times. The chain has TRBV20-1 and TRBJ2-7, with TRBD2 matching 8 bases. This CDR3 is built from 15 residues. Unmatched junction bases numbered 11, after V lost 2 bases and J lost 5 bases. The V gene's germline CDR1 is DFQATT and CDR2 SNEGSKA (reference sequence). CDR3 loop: CSARKEASGLDEQYF. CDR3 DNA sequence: TGCAGTGCTAGAAAGGAGGCTAGCGGGCTCGACGAGCAGTACTTC.

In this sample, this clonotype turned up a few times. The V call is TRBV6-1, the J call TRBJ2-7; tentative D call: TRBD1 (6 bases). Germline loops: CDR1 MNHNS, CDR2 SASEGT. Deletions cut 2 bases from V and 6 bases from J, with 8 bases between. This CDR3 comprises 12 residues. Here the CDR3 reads CASSEWGREQYF. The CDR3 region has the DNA TGTGCCAGCAGTGAATGGGGGCGCGAGCAGTACTTC.